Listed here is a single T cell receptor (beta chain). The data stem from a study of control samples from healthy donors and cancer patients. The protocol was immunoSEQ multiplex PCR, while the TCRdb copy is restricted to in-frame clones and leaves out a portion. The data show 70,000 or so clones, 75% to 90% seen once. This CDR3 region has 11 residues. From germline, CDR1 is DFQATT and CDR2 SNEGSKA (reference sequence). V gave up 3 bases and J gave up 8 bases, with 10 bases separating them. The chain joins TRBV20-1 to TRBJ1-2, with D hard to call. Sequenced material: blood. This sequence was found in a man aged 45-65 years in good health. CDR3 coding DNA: TGCAGTGCTAGTGAACTAGGAGGCTACACCTTC. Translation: CSASELGGYTF.